This is a list of T cell receptor beta chains from one sample in a study of OX40 agonist ivuxolimab in advanced cancers. TCRdb's copy holds only in-frame clones and misses some; the assay was immunoSEQ multiplex PCR. Of about 68,000 clones listed, approximately 90% are singletons. Sample: CD4+ or CD8+ T cells sorted from blood, taken in a trial of the OX40 agonist ivuxolimab. Receptors were obtained from an adult with an advanced solid tumor such as melanoma, head and neck, liver or kidney cancer. Both conserved end residues are part of each CDR3. The D gene is left open where the match is weak. Clone size is not always given. Where it is, it says once, few, many or a class for expanded clones.

CDR3nt,CDR3aa,abundance,v_gene,j_gene,d_gene
TGTGCCAGTAGTATAACGCGGACAGACCAAGAGACCCAGTACTTC,CASSITRTDQETQYF,.,TRBV19,TRBJ2-5,.
TGTGCCACCAGCGGAACAGGATTCGGGGAGCTGTTTTTT,CATSGTGFGELFF,.,TRBV15,TRBJ2-2,.
TGTGCCAGTACCCCTGGGGGGAGGGAACGGAGTCAGCCCCAGCATTTT,CASTPGGRERSQPQHF,.,TRBV19,TRBJ1-5,.
TGCGCCAGCAGCTTGGGACGGGACAGGGTCCGGACAGATACGCAGTATTTT,CASSLGRDRVRTDTQYF,.,TRBV5-1,TRBJ2-3,TRBD1
TGTGCCAGCCGGGGCCTGGGAGGCTACACCTTC,CASRGLGGYTF,.,TRBV27,TRBJ1-2,.
TGTGCCAGCAGCTTTTCGGGGCGGGGGAACACTGAAGCTTTCTTT,CASSFSGRGNTEAFF,.,TRBV5-8,TRBJ1-1,.
TGTGCCAGCAGTTCTAACAATGAGCAGTTCTTC,CASSSNNEQFF,.,TRBV27,TRBJ2-1,.
TGTGCCAGCAGCTTCGGGGGGGCGAATGAAAAACTGTTTTTT,CASSFGGANEKLFF,.,TRBV5-4,TRBJ1-4,.
TGTGCCAGCAGCTTGGGAGGAGGCAGGGAGAAGACCCAGTACTTC,CASSLGGGREKTQYF,.,TRBV5-5,TRBJ2-5,.
TGTGCCAGCAGTAAAGGGGGCGCGGATGAAAAACTGTTTTTT,CASSKGGADEKLFF,.,TRBV6-6,TRBJ1-4,TRBD1
TGTGCCAGCAGCTTAGGCGGGGACCTGAGTAGAGAGACCCAGTACTTC,CASSLGGDLSRETQYF,.,TRBV11-2,TRBJ2-5,.
TGTGCCATCAGTGGGAAGGTCTCTGGAAACACCATATATTTT,CAISGKVSGNTIYF,.,TRBV10-3,TRBJ1-3,.
TGTGCCAGCCAGGAGAGAGGGGCGTCACCCCTCCACTTT,CASQERGASPLHF,medium-sized,TRBV19,TRBJ1-6,.
TGTGCCAGCAGCGTAGCTACGGGGGGCCGTGGCTACACCTTC,CASSVATGGRGYTF,.,TRBV9,TRBJ1-2,.
TGTGCCACAACAAACAGTGGTAGCTCTGGAAACACCATATATTTT,CATTNSGSSGNTIYF,.,TRBV19,TRBJ1-3,.
TGTGCCAGCAGCCTGGCGACTAGCCAAGAGACCCAGTACTTC,CASSLATSQETQYF,.,TRBV6-5,TRBJ2-5,.
TGCGCCAGCAGCTTGGGATTAGGCGGGAGGGCCGGCGAGCAGTACTTC,CASSLGLGGRAGEQYF,.,TRBV5-1,TRBJ2-7,TRBD2
TGTGCCAGCTCACCCTGGGACAATTCCTACGAGCAGTACTTC,CASSPWDNSYEQYF,.,TRBV18,TRBJ2-7,.
TGTGCCAGCAGTGAAGGGACAGGGAGAACAGATACGCAGTATTTT,CASSEGTGRTDTQYF,.,TRBV25-1,TRBJ2-3,TRBD1
TGCGCCAGCAGCCCCTGGACTAGCGGGAGGGCCCCAGACACCGGGGAGCTGTTTTTT,CASSPWTSGRAPDTGELFF,.,TRBV5-1,TRBJ2-2,TRBD2
TGTGCCAGCAGTAAACAGGGCGCAGATACGCAGTATTTT,CASSKQGADTQYF,.,TRBV2,TRBJ2-3,.
TGTGCCTGGAGCCGGACAGGGGGTACTGAAGCTTTCTTT,CAWSRTGGTEAFF,.,TRBV30,TRBJ1-1,TRBD1
TGTGCCAGCAGCTTGGTCAGACGTCTTCGTATGTCCCTCCACTTT,CASSLVRRLRMSLHF,.,TRBV5-6,TRBJ1-6,.
TGCAGCGCCTGGACAGGCGTTTCCTACGAGCAGTACTTC,CSAWTGVSYEQYF,.,TRBV29-1,TRBJ2-7,TRBD1
TGCGCCAGCAGCGAAAATTACAATGAGCAGTTCTTC,CASSENYNEQFF,.,TRBV5-1,TRBJ2-1,.
TGTGCCAGCAGTGCCGGGACAGGAGCTACCTACGAGCAGTACTTC,CASSAGTGATYEQYF,.,TRBV7-3,TRBJ2-7,TRBD1
TGTGCCAGCTCACCGGGTGGGGGTCAGCCCCAGCATTTT,CASSPGGGQPQHF,.,TRBV18,TRBJ1-5,.
TGTGCCAGCTCACTTTCCCGGGACAGAGTCTACGAGCAGTACTTC,CASSLSRDRVYEQYF,.,TRBV6-5,TRBJ2-7,TRBD1
TGTGCCAGCAGTCCCTCGACAGGGGCTAGCAATCAGCCCCAGCATTTT,CASSPSTGASNQPQHF,.,TRBV27,TRBJ1-5,TRBD1
TGTGCCAGCCACTCGAGAGGGTCCTTTTCGAACACTGAAGCTTTCTTT,CASHSRGSFSNTEAFF,.,TRBV7-2,TRBJ1-1,.
TGCGCCAGCAGCGTGGACAGGGGAAACTATGGCTACACCTTC,CASSVDRGNYGYTF,.,TRBV5-1,TRBJ1-2,TRBD1
TGTGCCAGCAGCGAGAGGGAGACCCAGTACTTC,CASSERETQYF,.,TRBV6-1,TRBJ2-5,.
TGCGCCAGCAGCCCTCTCATACGGGGGGTGAGCAATCAGCCCCAGCATTTT,CASSPLIRGVSNQPQHF,.,TRBV4-1,TRBJ1-5,.
TGTGCCAGCAGCCTCAACCCTGAGGACAGGGGGACGGGGGAGCAGTACTTC,CASSLNPEDRGTGEQYF,.,TRBV11-3,TRBJ2-7,TRBD1
TGTGCCAGCAGCTGGGACAGGGTAGATGAGCAGTTCTTC,CASSWDRVDEQFF,once,TRBV7-9,TRBJ2-1,TRBD1
TGTGCCAGTAGTATCCTCGGGGACACAACCGGCTACACCTTC,CASSILGDTTGYTF,.,TRBV19,TRBJ1-2,.
TGTGCCAGCACCAAGGGGCCTGACGATCAGCCCCAGCATTTT,CASTKGPDDQPQHF,.,TRBV5-5,TRBJ1-5,.
TGCGCCAGCAGCTTGAGGACTAGCGGGAGGACCCTCTCCTACAATGAGCAGTTCTTC,CASSLRTSGRTLSYNEQFF,.,TRBV5-1,TRBJ2-1,TRBD2
TGTGCCAGCAGCCTGAGCCGGGACGGGAATCAGCCCCAGCATTTT,CASSLSRDGNQPQHF,.,TRBV7-2,TRBJ1-5,.
TGTGCCAGTAGTAGGGACAGATGGTACACTGAAGCTTTCTTT,CASSRDRWYTEAFF,.,TRBV19,TRBJ1-1,TRBD1
TGTGCCAGTAGTACGGTGGGGCCCCAGCATTTT,CASSTVGPQHF,.,TRBV19,TRBJ1-5,.
TGTGCCAGCTCATCGAGGACAGGGATTAATGAGCAGTTCTTC,CASSSRTGINEQFF,.,TRBV18,TRBJ2-1,TRBD1
TGTGCCAGCAGCGCCCTAGGGACGGGGAACACTGAAGCTTTCTTT,CASSALGTGNTEAFF,.,TRBV11-2,TRBJ1-1,.
TGTGCCAGCAGTCCAGCTCAATCTACAGGGTACTATGGCTACACCTTC,CASSPAQSTGYYGYTF,.,TRBV28,TRBJ1-2,.
TGTGCCAGCAGCGAACGGACGGGGGCTAGGGGGTCCTCTGGAAACACCATATATTTT,CASSERTGARGSSGNTIYF,.,TRBV9,TRBJ1-3,.
TGCGCCAGCAGCTCTGGGGGACAGGGTTACTATGGCTACACCTTC,CASSSGGQGYYGYTF,.,TRBV5-1,TRBJ1-2,TRBD1
TGCGCCAGCAGCTTGGGGGGGACAGACTATGGCTACACCTTC,CASSLGGTDYGYTF,.,TRBV5-1,TRBJ1-2,TRBD1
TGTGCCAGCAGAACAGGGTGGAATGATTCACCCCTCCACTTT,CASRTGWNDSPLHF,.,TRBV2,TRBJ1-6,.
TGTGCCAGCAGCGTGGACCGGGACAGGGTGGTATTAGGCAATCAGCCCCAGCATTTT,CASSVDRDRVVLGNQPQHF,.,TRBV9,TRBJ1-5,TRBD1
TGCGCCAGCAGCTTGACGGGATTTAACACTGAAGCTTTCTTT,CASSLTGFNTEAFF,.,TRBV5-1,TRBJ1-1,.
TGTGCCAGCAGCCAGGGACTAGAACCTCACCTCGAGACCCAGTACTTC,CASSQGLEPHLETQYF,.,TRBV11-3,TRBJ2-5,TRBD2